The source of this T cell receptor beta chain is a study of cytomegalovirus exposure and HLA in healthy donors. As for the study in general: Unique TCR beta sequences numbering about 100 million came from some 200 million T cells in an earlier analysis.

The PCR had 60 Vbeta and 13 Jbeta primers. Libraries were prepared by immunoSEQ multiplex PCR; TCRdb keeps only in-frame clonotypes and omits some of them. The sample includes about 110,000 clones, about 64% of them seen just once. The sequence was collected from a female donor in good health and CMV-seronegative. The sequencing sample was made of PBMCs.

CDR3 residues: CSWTSENEQFF. The CDR3 nucleotides are TGCAGTTGGACTAGCGAGAATGAGCAGTTCTTC. The chain couples TRBV20-1 to TRBJ2-1, with 9 bases identical to TRBD2. Germline CDR1 is DFQATT and CDR2 is SNEGSKA (reference sequence). This CDR3 contains 11 residues. With V trimmed by 8 bases and J by 7 bases, 3 bases remained unmatched.